This T cell receptor beta chain was captured in a study of cytomegalovirus exposure and HLA in healthy donors. Study conclusions and caveats: Association of a missense DCLRE1C variant with TCR beta V- and J-gene trimming was reported in a later analysis. The study put 150 or so TCR beta chains on its list as cytomegalovirus-associated. It is likely that the observed cluster of highly shared sequence variants was a sequencing artifact. What a later analysis showed was that several of the most significant clusters appeared linked to common viral pathogens.

This clone was recorded only once. Its antigen is as yet unknown. Between the trimmed V and J ends, which lost 3 bases and 3 bases, there was a span of 13 bases. Germline assignment: CDR1 SGHDN and CDR2 FVKESK. The CDR3 loop spans 15 amino acids. The PCR contained 60 Vbeta and 13 Jbeta primers. Sequencing was performed with immunoSEQ multiplex PCR; in TCRdb, only in-frame clones are kept and a portion is missing. This table has 170,000 or so clones, under 90% appearing once. Sequencing input: PBMCs. The sequence came from a man aged 18 to 29 in good health and CMV-seronegative. The chain has TRBV14 and TRBJ2-3; weak D call: TRBD1 (5 bases). The CDR3 region is CASSQSGSGTDTQYF. In DNA, the CDR3 is TGTGCCAGCAGCCAGTCTGGGTCAGGGACAGATACGCAGTATTTT.